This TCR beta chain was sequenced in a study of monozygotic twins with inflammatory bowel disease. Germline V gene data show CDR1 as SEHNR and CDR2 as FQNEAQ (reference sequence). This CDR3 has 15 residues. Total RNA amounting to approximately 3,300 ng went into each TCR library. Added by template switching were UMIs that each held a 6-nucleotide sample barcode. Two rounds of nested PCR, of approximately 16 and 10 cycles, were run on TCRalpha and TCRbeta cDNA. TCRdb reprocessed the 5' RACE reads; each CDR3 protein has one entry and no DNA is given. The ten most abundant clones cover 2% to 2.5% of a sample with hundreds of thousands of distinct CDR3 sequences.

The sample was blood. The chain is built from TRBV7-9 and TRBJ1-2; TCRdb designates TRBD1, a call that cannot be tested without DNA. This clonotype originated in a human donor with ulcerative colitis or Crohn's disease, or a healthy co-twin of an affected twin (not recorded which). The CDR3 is CASSPRTDSRGGYTF.